These 17 T cell receptor beta chains originate from one sample sequenced in a study of shared clonotypes between healthy human individuals (TCRdb year 2020). Library preparation employed the immunoSEQ multiplex PCR assay. The clones in this table, taken by TCRdb from immuneACCESS, are in-frame only. Not every clone is retained; where verified, under half of the shortfall comes from an unresolved V gene, and the cause of the rest is unknown. The sample data list millions of clones, and approximately 94% of these were observed just once. More than 0.12% of the sample is held by the ten biggest clonotypes. Sequencing was performed on naive CD4+ T cells sorted from blood. The cell subset or site label for this specimen denotes: CD45RA+ positively selected. All receptors come from a man younger than 30 in good health.

The table lists this clone with a count of one. CDR3 nucleotide sequence: TGTGCCAGCAGGCGAGGGGGGACTCAGCCCCAGCATTTT. Translation gives CASRRGGTQPQHF. The chain has TRBV28 and TRBJ1-5; a weak D match, TRBD1 (6 bases). Trimming shortened V by 6 bases and J by 6 bases, and 12 bases separated the two germline ends. The V gene's germline CDR1 is MDHEN and CDR2 SYDVKM. The CDR3 covers 13 residues.

The genes are TRBV28 and TRBJ1-5; D uncertain. Per the germline V gene, CDR1 is MDHEN and CDR2 is SYDVKM. Trimming took off 7 bases at V and 6 bases at J, with 16 bases between the two ends. The CDR3 loop spans 14 amino acids. The DNA for the CDR3 is TGTGCCAGCACCCCCGGGCACCTCGGTCAGCCCCAGCATTTT. Translation: CASTPGHLGQPQHF.

The chain uses TRBV5-4 and TRBJ2-4, with D unresolved. The germline CDR1 and CDR2 sequences are SGHNT and YYREEE (reference sequence). The CDR3 extends over 12 amino acids. Trimming took 2 bases from V and 6 from J, leaving 6 bases between them. The CDR3 here is CASSFSGNIQYF. As DNA, the CDR3 is TGTGCCAGCAGCTTTTCAGGAAACATTCAGTACTTC.

This sequence joins TRBV30 and TRBJ1-3, with 12 nucleotides matching TRBD1. Germline values: CDR1 GTSNPN, CDR2 SVGIG (reference sequence). The V segment lost 2 bases and the J segment 3 bases; nucleotides outside the gene matches: 14. This CDR3 comprises 19 residues. This CDR3 reads CAWSRDRGPFRDFGNTIYF. DNA of the CDR3: TGTGCCTGGAGTAGGGACAGGGGGCCTTTCCGCGATTTTGGAAACACCATATATTTT. Full variable domain (remainder filled in from reference TRBV30 and TRBJ1-3): SQTIHQWPATLVQPVGSPLSLECTVEGTSNPNLYWYRQAAGRGLQLLFYSVGIGQISSEVPQNLSASRPQDRQFILSSKKLLLSDSGFYLCAWSRDRGPFRDFGNTIYFGEGSWLTVV.

A single count supports this clone. The gene calls are TRBV6-1 and TRBJ1-4; 8 positions agree with TRBD1. This CDR3 has 14 amino acids. The germline CDR1 and CDR2 sequences are MNHNS and SASEGT. Trimming took 6 bases from V and 8 from J; bases not matched to a gene: 8. In DNA, the CDR3 is TGTGCCAGCAGCAGGGGGCAGTTAAACGAAAAACTGTTTTTT. It yields the protein CASSRGQLNEKLFF.

CDR3 residues: CASSQKRGQGADTQYF. DNA of the CDR3: TGTGCCAGCTCCCAAAAACGGGGACAGGGGGCCGATACGCAGTATTTT. The chain has TRBV18 and TRBJ2-3; TRBD1 aligns across 12 bases. Germline CDR1 KGHSH, CDR2 LQKENI. This CDR3 is 16 amino acids long. Unmatched junction bases numbered 10, after V lost 6 bases and J lost 6 bases.

The V gene is TRBV4-1, the J gene TRBJ2-5; the match to TRBD1 covers 9 bases. Trimming at V came to 2 bases and at J to 5 bases, leaving 12 bases not matched to a gene. The CDR3 has 17 amino acids. Germline V gene sequence: CDR1 MGHRA, CDR2 YSYEKL. CDR3 loop: CASSQTLGQGSWETQYF. Written as DNA, the CDR3 is TGCGCCAGCAGCCAAACCCTTGGACAGGGGTCTTGGGAGACCCAGTACTTC.

In the case of this clone: The sample contains more than one DNA sequence encoding this CDR3. The J gene is TRBJ2-3, the V gene TRBV7-6; no clear D gene. V gave up 1 base and J gave up 4 bases, with 3 bases separating them. The CDR3 has 12 residues. The germline V gene has CDR1 SGHVS and CDR2 FNYEAQ. In DNA, the CDR3 is TGTGCCAGCAGCTTAGGTGCAGATACGCAGTATTTT. Translated: CASSLGADTQYF.

The chain is built from TRBV5-5 and TRBJ1-2, with a possible D match to TRBD1 (6 bases). The CDR3 is 15 amino acids. Trimming left V 4 bases short and J 8 bases short, with 21 bases between. CDR1 is SGHKS, CDR2 YYEKEE, per germline (reference sequence). The CDR3, as DNA: TGTGCCAGCAGCAGCCCGGGCCGGGGGGCAGGAGGCTACACCTTC. It codes for CASSSPGRGAGGYTF.

The V and J genes are TRBV19 and TRBJ2-1, with D possibly being TRBD1 or TRBD2 (6 bases each). This CDR3 contains 17 residues. The germline gives CDR1 LNHDA, CDR2 SQIVND (reference sequence). The ends were cut back, 5 bases at V and 8 bases at J, with 25 bases in the middle. CDR3 in amino acids: CASSSFPSGDSRDEQFF. The CDR3 DNA sequence: TGTGCCAGTAGTTCGTTCCCTTCAGGGGACTCCAGGGATGAGCAGTTCTTC.

This clone is a singleton in its sample. The identical CDR3 is also encoded by other nucleotide sequences in the sample. The chain recombines TRBV30 with TRBJ2-7, with 9 bases fitting TRBD2. From germline, CDR1 is GTSNPN and CDR2 SVGIG (reference sequence). Unmatched junction bases numbered 0, after V lost 0 bases and J lost 0 bases. The CDR3 covers 14 residues. The CDR3 loop is CAWSVLAGSYEQYF. CDR3 nucleotide sequence: TGTGCCTGGAGTGTACTAGCGGGCTCCTACGAGCAGTACTTC.

The chain links TRBV2 to TRBJ2-7, with D possibly called TRBD1 or TRBD2 (5 bases each). The V end was cut by 4 bases, the J end by 2 bases, with 9 bases between. The CDR3 loop spans 13 amino acids. Germline assignment: CDR1 SNHLY and CDR2 FYNNEI. DNA of the CDR3: TGTGCCAGCAGTGTGGGACCGACCTACGAGCAGTACTTC. It is translated as CASSVGPTYEQYF. Looking up the rest from reference TRBV2 and TRBJ2-7 gives the full variable domain: EPEVTQTPSHQVTQMGQEVILRCVPISNHLYFYWYRQILGQKVEFLVSFYNNEISEKSEIFDDQFSVERPDGSNFTLKIRSTKLEDSAMYFCASSVGPTYEQYFGPGTRLTVT.

This chain uses TRBV5-3 with TRBJ1-2; D is unclear. TRBV5-3 is an ORF, and what it does is uncertain. The V end was cut by 8 bases, the J end by 2 bases, with 19 bases between. The CDR3 runs 15 residues. CDR3: CASSQAEGPNYGYTF. In DNA, the CDR3 is TGTGCCAGCAGCCAAGCAGAGGGCCCGAACTATGGCTACACCTTC.

J is TRBJ2-3 and V is TRBV5-4; D may correspond to TRBD1 or TRBD2 (6 bases each). The V gene's germline CDR1 is SGHNT and CDR2 YYREEE (reference sequence). The CDR3 length is 15 residues. Deletions cut 0 bases from V and 2 bases from J, with 10 bases between. CDR3 sequence reads: CASSLGGALTDTQYF. The DNA for the CDR3 is TGTGCCAGCAGCTTGGGGGGGGCACTCACAGATACGCAGTATTTT.

This chain uses TRBV13 with TRBJ2-2; 14 bases fit TRBD2. The CDR3 spans 17 residues. Trimming cost V 7 bases and J 2 bases; bases outside gene matches: 6. Per germline, CDR1 PRHDT and CDR2 FYEKMQ (reference sequence). CDR3 amino acids: CASTRLAGGINTGELFF. The CDR3 nucleotides read TGTGCCAGCACCCGACTAGCGGGAGGGATTAACACCGGGGAGCTGTTTTTT. The full variable domain, its missing parts supplied by reference TRBV13 and TRBJ2-2, is AAGVIQSPRHLIKEKRETATLKCYPIPRHDTVYWYQQGPGQDPQFLISFYEKMQSDKGSIPDRFSAQQFSDYHSELNMSSLELGDSALYFCASTRLAGGINTGELFFGEGSRLTVL.

This chain connects TRBV21-1 to TRBJ1-2. TRBV21-1 is deemed a pseudogene. CDR3 length equals 14 residues. CDR3 in amino acids: CASSNPFPFYGYTF. In DNA form, the CDR3 reads TGTGCCAGCAGCAACCCTTTCCCCTTCTATGGCTACACCTTC.

The gene calls are TRBV2 and TRBJ2-1; 14 bases align to TRBD2. The germline gives CDR1 SNHLY, CDR2 FYNNEI. V shed 8 bases and J 7 bases; nucleotides not matched to a gene: 1. The CDR3 loop spans 13 amino acids. CDR3 residues: CASGLAGGNEQFF. In DNA form, the CDR3 reads TGTGCCAGCGGACTAGCGGGAGGTAATGAGCAGTTCTTC.